This TCR beta chain was captured in a study of Graves' ophthalmopathy and Graves' hyperthyroidism. Study observations and caveats: This model predicted ophthalmopathy progression (sensitivity about 67%, specificity about 72%).

Note on this clonotype: Its antigen is still unknown.

Where ophthalmopathy was present, donors had moderate-to-severe activity, CAS ≥3, NOSPECS ≥4 and duration under 3 months. Other autoimmune diseases, uncontrolled infections, pregnancy or lactation led to the exclusion of patients. Sampling about 9.7 ml of fresh peripheral blood provided the PBMCs. Amplifying from RNA transcripts, the study obtained TCR beta CDR3 regions. First-round RT-PCR relied on HTBI primers, and a second-round multiplex PCR came next. From the multiplex PCR reads, TCRdb called clonotypes with MiXCR, one entry per CDR3 protein. Of 660,000 or so distinct CDR3 sequences in the sample, roughly 39% were seen once. This sequence was found in an adult man with Graves' ophthalmopathy. Sequencing was done on a sample of peripheral blood.

The CDR3 DNA reads TGCAGCGTCGTCCCCGGACAGGTGACTGAAGCTTTCTTT. This encodes CSVVPGQVTEAFF. The V and J genes are TRBV29-1 and TRBJ1-1; TRBD1 matches 7 bases. From germline, CDR1 is SQVTM and CDR2 ANQGSEA. Germline trimming cut 6 bases from V and 5 bases from J; bases unmatched to any gene: 9. This CDR3 region has 13 residues.